The sequence of this T cell receptor beta chain was determined in a study of T cells expressing NK-cell markers. The CDR3 extends over 16 amino acids. Germline V lookup: CDR1 SEHNR, CDR2 FQNEAQ (reference sequence). With regard to this clonotype: Its antigen remains unidentified.

Making the TCR beta cDNA relied on 5'RACE template switching with UMIs. TCRdb reprocessed the 5' RACE reads; each CDR3 protein has one entry and no DNA is given. This sample's table reports some 120,000 distinct CDR3 sequences. General study results and limits: NKG2C+ dominant clonotypes from 5 to 7 donors made up about 1.0-8% of CD8+ T cells.

This receptor was taken from a woman between 18 and 70 years old in good health. V is TRBV7-9 and J is TRBJ1-1; absent DNA, TCRdb's TRBD1 call cannot be checked. The material sequenced was blood T cells: a sorted CD56 or NKG2C T cell subset, CD4+ or CD8+ T cells, or bulk PBMC T cells (not recorded which). This CDR3 reads CASSSPKPRKGTEAFF. Full variable domain (remainder filled in from reference TRBV7-9 and TRBJ1-1): DTGVSQNPRHKITKRGQNVTFRCDPISEHNRLYWYRQTLGQGPEFLTYFQNEAQLEKSRLLSDRFSAERPKGSFSTLEIQRTEQGDSAMYLCASSSPKPRKGTEAFFGQGTRLTVV.